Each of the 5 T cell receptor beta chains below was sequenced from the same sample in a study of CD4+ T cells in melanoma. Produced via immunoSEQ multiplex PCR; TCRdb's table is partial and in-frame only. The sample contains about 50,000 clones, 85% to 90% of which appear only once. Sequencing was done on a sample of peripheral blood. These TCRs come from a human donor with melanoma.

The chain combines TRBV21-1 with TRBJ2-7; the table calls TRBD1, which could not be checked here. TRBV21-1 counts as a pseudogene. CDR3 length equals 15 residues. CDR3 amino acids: CASSKLLETGAEQYF. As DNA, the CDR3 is TGTGCCAGCAGCAAGTTGTTGGAGACAGGAGCCGAGCAGTACTTC.

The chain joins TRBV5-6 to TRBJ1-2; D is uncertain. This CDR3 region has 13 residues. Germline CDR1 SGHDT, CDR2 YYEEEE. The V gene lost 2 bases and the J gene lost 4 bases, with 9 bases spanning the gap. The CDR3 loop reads CASSFVSGYGYTF. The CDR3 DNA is TGTGCCAGCAGCTTTGTATCGGGCTATGGCTACACCTTC.

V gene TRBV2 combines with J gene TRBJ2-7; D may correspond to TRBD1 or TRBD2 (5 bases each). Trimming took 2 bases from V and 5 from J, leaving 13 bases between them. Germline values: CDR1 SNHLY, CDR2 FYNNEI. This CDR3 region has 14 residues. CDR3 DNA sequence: TGTGCCAGCAGTGAATGGGGGAAATATGACGAGCAGTACTTC. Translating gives CASSEWGKYDEQYF.

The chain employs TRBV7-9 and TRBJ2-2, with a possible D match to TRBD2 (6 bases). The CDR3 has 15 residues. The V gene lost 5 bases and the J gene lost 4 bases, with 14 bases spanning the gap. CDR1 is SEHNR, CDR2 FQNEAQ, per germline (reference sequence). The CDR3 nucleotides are TGTGCCAGCAGCCCAAACGCGGGAACCACCGGGGAGCTGTTTTTT. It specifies CASSPNAGTTGELFF.

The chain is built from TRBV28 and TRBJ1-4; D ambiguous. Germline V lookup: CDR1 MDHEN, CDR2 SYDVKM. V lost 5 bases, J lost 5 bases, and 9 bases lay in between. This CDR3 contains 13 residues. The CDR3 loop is CASSLGQNEKLFF. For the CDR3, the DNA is TGTGCCAGCAGTCTTGGGCAGAATGAAAAACTGTTTTTT.